Here is one T cell receptor (beta chain) with its context. The data are from a study of blood T cell repertoires in COVID-19. Across the study: T cells, B-cell-depleted T cells, or PBMCs provided the cDNA or gDNA that served as material.

Per germline, CDR1 LNHDA and CDR2 SQIVND (reference sequence). V was pared by 3 bases and J by 3 bases, with 5 bases of the junction left unmatched. The CDR3 has 15 amino acids. Sequenced by immunoSEQ multiplex PCR; TCRdb stores in-frame clones only, minus some. The sample lists 200,000 to 250,000 clones, 86% occurring once. Sample: peripheral blood. The clonotype originates from a woman aged 45-65 years with COVID-19, enrolled during active disease. The chain links TRBV19 to TRBJ1-1, with 9 bases that match TRBD1. The CDR3 nucleotides read TGTGCCAGTAGTATGAGAACAGGGGGCTACACTGAAGCTTTCTTT. Translating gives CASSMRTGGYTEAFF. Full variable domain (remainder filled in from reference TRBV19 and TRBJ1-1): DGGITQSPKYLFRKEGQNVTLSCEQNLNHDAMYWYRQDPGQGLRLIYYSQIVNDFQKGDIAEGYSVSREKKESFPLTVTSAQKNPTAFYLCASSMRTGGYTEAFFGQGTRLTVV.